The sequence of this T cell receptor beta chain was determined in a study of T cells in Graves' hyperthyroidism and ophthalmopathy. In germline, CDR1 is SGHRS, CDR2 YFSETQ. This CDR3 comprises 15 residues. V lost 3 bases to trimming and J lost 1 base; unmatched junction nucleotides: 0. Amplification yielded TCR beta CDR3 regions, with RNA transcripts as the source. First-round RT-PCR targeting the TCR CDR3 was performed with the HTBI primer set. Using its own MiXCR run on the multiplex PCR reads, TCRdb lists one record per CDR3 protein. This table has about 640,000 distinct CDR3 sequences, more than 20% appearing once.

The sample was blood. This TCR was recovered from a young man with Graves' ophthalmopathy. The rearrangement joins TRBV5-1 to TRBJ2-2; 10 bases align to TRBD2. The CDR3 region is CASSWTSGNTGELFF. In DNA, the CDR3 is TGCGCCAGCAGCTGGACTAGCGGGAACACCGGGGAGCTGTTTTTT.